This T cell receptor (beta chain) was retrieved from a study of cytotoxic CD8 clonotypes in ibrutinib-treated CLL. Study-wide points: Baseline values of clonality outstripped age-matched healthy donors and followed circulating CD8+ T-cell counts.

A 1 in 200,000 to 1 in 1 million T cell depth was the sequencing target. Only in-frame clones appear in the TCRdb table, and some are missing; sequencing was by immunoSEQ multiplex PCR. The sample contains approximately 160,000 clones, 88% of which appear only once. Remarks on this clone: As yet, its antigen is unknown.

Sequencing was performed on PBMCs, taken at disease progression, from a patient treated with ibrutinib. This sequence was found in a human donor with chronic lymphocytic leukemia.

CDR3 loop: CASSPPNAGLDYTF. In DNA, the CDR3 is TGTGCCAGCTCACCACCGAATGCAGGGTTGGACTACACCTTC. The chain carries TRBV18 and TRBJ1-2; D perhaps matches TRBD1 (5 bases). The CDR3 is 14 amino acids. Germline CDR1 reads KGHSH; CDR2 reads LQKENI. V was trimmed by 0 bases and J by 10 bases, leaving 15 bases between them.